This TCR beta chain is from a study of blood T cell repertoires in COVID-19 (TCRdb year 2020). For context, the study as a whole: Samples from collaborators originated in the United States, Italy and Spain and spanned both the acute and convalescent phases of COVID-19. The prospective study material was composed of cDNA or gDNA derived from T cells, B-cell-depleted T cells, or PBMCs. The dataset comprised deeply sampled blood TCRbeta repertoires from subjects exposed to, actively infected with, or recovered from COVID-19. A freely available public database, intended as a resource for researchers studying the immune response to SARS-CoV-2, is where the repertoires were released. The samples were drawn from the first 160 participants of the ongoing ImmuneRACE study and from some 1,300 subjects provided by 6 global collaborators. A de-identified subject ID, COVID-19 status, age in years and sex were almost always included in the sample metadata. Where available, HLA class I and class II types were taken from metadata supplied by the sample provider and were not determined by assay-based typing.

Points the paper makes about the study in general: Clinical and demographic metadata were provided uncurated, with the amount varying by source and participant.

TCRbeta CDR3 regions were amplified from genomic DNA using the immunoSEQ Assay, a bias-controlled multiplex PCR. The authors' analysis ran thus. The number of nucleated cells in each sample was estimated by amplification of reference gene primers within the assay. Sequence reads were collapsed and filtered to measure the absolute abundance of every unique TCRbeta CDR3 rearrangement. For each sample, productive Simpson clonality was calculated as the square root of Simpson's diversity index across productive rearrangements. The source is immuneACCESS, and TCRdb retained only in-frame sequences with V and J called. Part of the clones is not carried over; for the studies checked, unresolved V genes explain less than half of this, and the remainder is unexplained. D and trimming were read from the DNA, whereas the V and J calls and clone size are those reported in that table. This sample holds about 180,000 clones; roughly 77% were observed only once. About 10% of the sample belongs to the ten largest clones.

The CDR3 measures 14 amino acids from cysteine to phenylalanine. Only the CDR3 DNA is retained, 42 bases long and in frame from the first base. CDR1 and CDR2 (SNHLY, FYNNEI) derive from the germline V gene. Here V drops 8 bases and J drops 2 bases, and the junction holds 4 bases not matched to any gene. In Seattle, one collaborating source enrolled patients while the infection was active and tracked those patients longitudinally over the course of disease. The collaborating institutions used their own protocols to collect whole blood in K2EDTA tubes. For TCRbeta analysis, collaborator samples were shipped as frozen whole blood, as isolated PBMCs, or as DNA extracted from either sample type. A note on this clone: It has no known antigen specificity. There are no base qualities to consult, and no much larger clone falls within one base.

This TCR was recovered from a woman of 80 years or more with COVID-19, enrolled during active disease. The chain is encoded by TRBV2 joined to TRBJ2-2; TRBD1 aligns with 8 central bases. Sequenced material: peripheral blood. The CDR3 is CASGQGRNTGELFF. The DNA reads as follows: TGTGCCAGCGGACAGGGTCGTAACACCGGGGAGCTGTTTTTT.